The T cell receptor (beta chain) described here comes from a study of Graves' ophthalmopathy and Graves' hyperthyroidism (dated by TCRdb to 2016 to 2019). Broadly, across the study: Stable hyperthyroidism was defined as no progression to ophthalmopathy within 18 months of follow-up. A discovery set of 95 to 100 patients (more than 40 ophthalmopathy, fewer than 60 stable hyperthyroidism) was enrolled to explore V-J signatures distinguishing ophthalmopathy from hyperthyroidism. In total, over 130 blood samples were TCR-sequenced: approximately 40 ophthalmopathy, roughly 80 hyperthyroidism and some 17 hyperthyroidism-to-ophthalmopathy patients. Following sample collection, hyperthyroidism patients were given methimazole at a starting dose of 30 mg daily, and ophthalmopathy patients were given high-dose intravenous methylprednisolone. The study used signatures of the TCR beta repertoire to tell Graves' ophthalmopathy apart from Graves' hyperthyroidism and to predict which patients would progress to ophthalmopathy. In more than five hyperthyroidism patients, T-cell repertoires of thyroid tissue and blood were compared. For independent validation, a separate cohort was made up of fewer than 20 hyperthyroidism patients plus 17 patients who later progressed from hyperthyroidism to ophthalmopathy. Overall results and qualifications from the work: In validation, the model predicted ophthalmopathy progression with 55% to 71% sensitivity and 72% to 80% specificity; fewer than 15 predicted patients were CT-confirmed with GO in a median of 6.5 months. Most of the expanded thyroid clonotypes with a frequency above 0.001 were also detected in blood, and it was suggested that the thyroid immune response may be reflected by blood repertoires. In cross-validation, the 13-signature model distinguished ophthalmopathy from stable hyperthyroidism with roughly 90% sensitivity and around 81% specificity, and in the test set the corresponding values were roughly 80% and 76%. No statistical method was used to set the sample size in advance, and the investigators knew which group each participant was assigned to.

For repertoire sequencing, the TCR beta CDR3 regions were amplified from RNA transcripts. HTBI primers and the Qiagen OneStep RT-PCR kit were used in a first-round RT-PCR, which was followed by a second-round multiplex PCR, size selection and purification. Sequencing of the libraries was carried out on an Illumina HiSeq2000 in paired-end mode with 100 bp reads. The paper's data handling went like this. SOAPnuke was used to process the reads, throwing out any read that had adapters, had uncalled bases, had a mean Phred below 15, or lacked an exact constant-primer or identifier match. COPE v1.2.5 was used to merge high-quality paired reads. Each unique nucleotide sequence was treated as a clonotype, and MiTCR v1.1 was used to align the clonotypes to the IMGT TRB V, D and J references. Only V-J combinations with frequency above 0.0001 were analysed, covering around 99% of repertoires. For each V-J combination, a TCR clonal expansion and chaos score was defined as the ratio of F50 clonal expansion to chaos observed in the TCRdist matrix. Features were reduced by Welch's t-statistics and random forest to around 14 V-J combinations, which fed a naive Bayes classifier. Thyroid-blood repertoire similarity was quantified with the Morisita-Horn index. Starting from the raw public reads, TCRdb applied fastp trimming at Q25, assembled clones with MiXCR and retained in-frame beta chains. Records with the same CDR3 protein are collapsed into one entry carrying the most frequent genes and DNA. TCRdb's processing, not the authors' own work, is the source of the V and J calls. The sample yields about 550,000 distinct CDR3 sequences; less than 40% were counted once. The ten top clones hold approximately 4.1% of the sample.

Hyperthyroidism patients were newly diagnosed, were aged 18 to 65 years, and had a disease duration under 2 months. Patients with other autoimmune diseases, uncontrolled infections, pregnancy or lactation were excluded. Clinical symptoms, serum thyroxine, TRAb, thyroid ultrasound and orbital computed tomography were used for diagnosis. Total RNA was extracted using Trizol reagent, and RNA quality was checked on an Agilent 2100 Bioanalyzer. This clonotype was detected many times. Its recognized antigen is unknown. The input lacks base qualities; no much larger clone sits a single base away. The sequence was obtained from an adult man with Graves' hyperthyroidism. Sequenced: peripheral blood or thyroid tissue (not recorded which).

CDR3 protein: CSASEGGGAFF. The sequenced DNA is TGCAGTGCTAGCGAAGGTGGGGGGGCTTTCTTT. This receptor chain uses TRBV20-1 and TRBJ1-1; tentative D gene TRBD1, with 5 bases matching. Measured from the cysteine to the phenylalanine, the CDR3 is 11 residues long. Only the CDR3 DNA stays, 33 bases, in frame from base 1. Trimming takes 3 bases from V and 11 bases from J, and the germline ends sit 13 bases apart. From a lookup of the germline V gene (reference sequence), CDR1 and CDR2 are DFQATT and SNEGSKA.